The 29 T cell receptor beta chains below all came from one sample that was sequenced in a study of a mutant IDH1 vaccine in newly diagnosed glioma. What these receptors recognize is not known. Time point noted: week 5, during vaccination. Vaccine doses each comprised 300 ug of mutant IDH1 20-mer peptide, with topical imiquimod. The method was immunoSEQ multiplex PCR; TCRdb's version includes in-frame clones alone and lacks a portion of them. The sample consists of about 58,000 clones, 84% of them appearing once. The sequencing used PBMCs, collected from a glioma patient whose treatment included an IDH1 peptide vaccine. All receptors come from a woman aged 50 to 60 with glioma.

CDR3 in DNA: TGTGCCATCGCCGGGACAGGGGGCGCCGGCACTGAAGCTTTCTTT. This sequence encodes CAIAGTGGAGTEAFF. The chain is built from TRBV10-3 and TRBJ1-1, with 12 bases fitting TRBD1. The CDR3 has 15 residues. V lost 8 bases, J lost 4 bases, and 8 bases stayed unmatched. The germline V gene has CDR1 ENHRY and CDR2 SYGVKD.

The chain combines TRBV12-5 with TRBJ2-5, with a tentative D call TRBD1 (5 bases). This CDR3 comprises 15 residues. V lost 3 bases and J lost 5, with 16 bases in between. Per germline, CDR1 LGHNT and CDR2 FRNRAP. The CDR3 DNA follows: TGTGCTAGTGGTTTAGGGGCAAACCCGGCGGAGACCCAGTACTTC. It translates to CASGLGANPAETQYF.

The chain links TRBV18 to TRBJ1-2; unclear D gene. Trimming stripped 6 bases from V and 4 bases from J, with 15 bases between. Germline lookup yields CDR1 KGHSH and CDR2 LQKENI. This CDR3 region has 14 residues. The CDR3 reads CASSPEPRTYGYTF. Here the CDR3 DNA reads TGTGCCAGCTCTCCGGAACCCCGCACCTATGGCTACACCTTC.

This chain joins TRBV4-1 and TRBJ2-2; possible D gene TRBD2, 7 bases. Germline V gives CDR1 MGHRA, CDR2 YSYEKL. CDR3 length: 16 residues. V lost 3 bases, J lost 4 bases, and 15 bases lay in between. The CDR3 DNA is TGCGCCAGCAGCCAGGCGGGGGCGGGGGCCACCGGGGAGCTGTTTTTT. Protein sequence: CASSQAGAGATGELFF.

This clone occurred once. The chain couples TRBV14 to TRBJ2-3; D is ambiguous. CDR1 and CDR2 (germline): SGHDN, FVKESK. CDR3 size: 15 residues. V lost 1 base and J lost 2, with 10 bases in between. CDR3 nucleotides: TGTGCCAGCAGCCAAGTGTCCGGAGACACAGATACGCAGTATTTT. This gives the protein CASSQVSGDTDTQYF. Looking up the rest from reference TRBV14 and TRBJ2-3 gives the full variable domain: EAGVTQFPSHSVIEKGQTVTLRCDPISGHDNLYWYRRVMGKEIKFLLHFVKESKQDESGMPNNRFLAERTGGTYSTLKVQPAELEDSGVYFCASSQVSGDTDTQYFGPGTRLTVL.

The gene calls are TRBV9 and TRBJ1-1, with D hard to call. Looked up from germline, CDR1 is SGDLS and CDR2 is YYNGEE. The V end was cut by 4 bases, the J end by 1 base, with 14 bases between. There are 15 residues in the CDR3. The CDR3 protein is CASSPRGTSNTEAFF. The CDR3 DNA is TGTGCCAGCAGCCCCCGTGGAACCTCGAACACTGAAGCTTTCTTT.

The chain uses TRBV27 and TRBJ1-2; D is perhaps TRBD1 (6 bases). This CDR3 comprises 13 residues. Per germline, CDR1 MNHEY and CDR2 SMNVEV (reference sequence). V dropped 3 bases and J dropped 4 bases, with 9 bases sitting between them. The CDR3 is CASSFRGGYGYTF. CDR3 DNA sequence: TGTGCCAGCAGTTTCAGGGGAGGCTATGGCTACACCTTC.

This sequence joins TRBV18 and TRBJ1-1, with 7 nucleotides matching TRBD1. The junction had 6 bases not matched to a gene; V was cut back by 0 bases and J by 2 bases. The CDR3 totals 16 residues. CDR1 KGHSH and CDR2 LQKENI come from the germline V gene. The CDR3 DNA reads TGTGCCAGCTCACCACCACAGGGGCTCTATAACACTGAAGCTTTCTTT. Residues: CASSPPQGLYNTEAFF.

This chain connects TRBV5-4 to TRBJ2-6, with 10 bases matching TRBD2. The CDR3 sequence is 17 residues long. The V gene end was trimmed by 2 bases and the J gene end by 3 bases; junction bases not matched to a gene: 5. In germline, CDR1 is SGHNT, CDR2 YYREEE (reference sequence). The CDR3 region is CASSFERGGLGANVLTF. The CDR3, as DNA: TGTGCCAGCAGCTTCGAGCGGGGGGGCCTTGGGGCCAACGTCCTGACTTTC.

The CDR3 region has the DNA TGTGCCAGCAGCCCAATTGGCCCCGAGATGAAAGCTTTCTTT. It codes for CASSPIGPEMKAFF. The chain recombines TRBV5-4 with TRBJ1-1; D not resolved. Trimming pared 4 bases from V and 9 bases from J, leaving 19 bases between. In germline, CDR1 is SGHNT, CDR2 YYREEE (reference sequence). This CDR3 has 14 residues.

The rearrangement uses TRBV7-9 and TRBJ1-6; D is unclear. The germline CDR1 and CDR2 sequences are SEHNR and FQNEAQ (reference sequence). V shed 2 bases and J shed 5 bases, with 7 bases lying between them. The CDR3 is made up of 14 amino acids. This CDR3 reads CASSLPGDNSPLHF. In nucleotides, the CDR3 is TGTGCCAGCAGCTTACCTGGAGATAATTCACCCCTCCACTTT.

The rearrangement links TRBV4-2 to TRBJ1-1, with no clear D. V lost 0 bases to trimming and J lost 0 bases, with 8 bases between them. The CDR3 has 15 amino acids. The germline V gene encodes CDR1 LGHNA and CDR2 YNFKEQ. Here the CDR3 reads CASSQEIPLNTEAFF. The CDR3 region has the DNA TGTGCCAGCAGCCAAGAAATCCCCCTGAACACTGAAGCTTTCTTT.

On this clone itself: Germline is not matched at one junction end, which may reflect a read error. The V gene is TRBV7-7, the J gene TRBJ2-1; 12 nucleotides align to TRBD2. Germline CDR1 is SSHAT and CDR2 is FNYEAQ (reference sequence). The CDR3 sequence is 19 residues long. CDR3 in amino acids: CASSPRLLAGGSSYNEQFF. The CDR3 DNA is TGTGCTAGCAGCCCGCGCCTTCTAGCGGGGGGGAGCTCCTACAATGAGCAGTTCTTC.

This clone has only a few counts. V usage is TRBV27 and J usage is TRBJ1-1; D may be TRBD1 (5 bases). The V gene lost 7 bases and the J gene lost 2 bases, with 14 bases spanning the gap. The germline gives CDR1 MNHEY, CDR2 SMNVEV (reference sequence). The CDR3 length is 14 residues. CDR3 in DNA: TGTGCCAGCAACGTTCAGGGTCCTAACACTGAAGCTTTCTTT. Residues: CASNVQGPNTEAFF.

The V gene is TRBV30, the J gene TRBJ1-1; D unresolved. The ends were cut back, 0 bases at V and 3 bases at J, with 11 bases in the middle. The germline V gene encodes CDR1 GTSNPN and CDR2 SVGIG (reference sequence). The CDR3 is made up of 14 amino acids. CDR3 region: CAWSVSGRDTEAFF. CDR3 DNA sequence: TGTGCCTGGAGTGTAAGTGGGCGCGACACTGAAGCTTTCTTT.

On this clone itself: Other DNA sequences within the sample encode an identical CDR3. This rearrangement joins TRBV10-3 to TRBJ1-1; TRBD1 matches 12 bases. The J segment lost 7 bases and the V segment lost 4 bases, leaving 7 bases of the junction unmatched. CDR3 length: 15 amino acids. Germline V gene sequence: CDR1 ENHRY, CDR2 SYGVKD. The CDR3 protein is CAISGPGQGASEAFF. In DNA, the CDR3 is TGTGCCATCAGTGGACCGGGACAGGGGGCGAGTGAAGCTTTCTTT.

The chain uses TRBV2 and TRBJ1-2, with D possibly being TRBD1 (6 bases). V lost 4 bases to trimming and J lost 5 bases, with 17 bases between them. Germline-derived CDR1 and CDR2 are SNHLY and FYNNEI. The CDR3 sequence is 15 residues long. The CDR3 DNA follows: TGTGCCAGCAGTGGAGGTTCGGGGGGGCCGTATGGCTACACCTTC. Its protein product is CASSGGSGGPYGYTF.

The DNA of the CDR3 is TGTGCTAGTGGCCTCGAAGGCGGCCGCACAGATACGCAGTATTTT. It translates to CASGLEGGRTDTQYF. This chain links TRBV12-5 with TRBJ2-3; no definite D call. The length of the CDR3 is 15 residues. Trimming removed 6 bases at V and 1 base at J, with 14 bases between. CDR1 and CDR2 from the germline V gene are LGHNT and FRNRAP.

The rearrangement links TRBV29-1 to TRBJ1-5, with 7 bases lining up with TRBD1. V lost 4 bases to trimming and J lost 3 bases; unmatched junction nucleotides: 3. There are 13 residues in the CDR3. The V gene's germline CDR1 is SQVTM and CDR2 ANQGSEA. CDR3 in amino acids: CSVAGTVNQPQHF. The CDR3 DNA is TGCAGCGTTGCTGGGACAGTCAATCAGCCCCAGCATTTT.

As regards this clone: One end of the junction does not line up with germline, which may come from a read error. The chain has TRBV7-7 and TRBJ2-7; 10 nucleotides align to TRBD2. This CDR3 has 13 amino acids. Per germline, CDR1 SSHAT and CDR2 FNYEAQ (reference sequence). CDR3 sequence reads: CASSLAGGDEQYF. The CDR3 DNA sequence: TGTGCTAGCAGCTTAGCGGGGGGAGACGAGCAGTACTTC.

The chain recombines TRBV4-1 with TRBJ1-2, with a tentative D call TRBD1 (6 bases). Germline V gives CDR1 MGHRA, CDR2 YSYEKL. V was pared by 1 base and J by 3 bases, with 12 bases between. This CDR3 region has 15 residues. The CDR3 loop reads CASSQGTGAYYGYTF. Written as DNA, the CDR3 is TGCGCCAGCAGCCAAGGAACGGGGGCCTACTATGGCTACACCTTC.

The chain has TRBV30 and TRBJ2-1; a possible D gene is TRBD2 (6 bases). The CDR3 spans 13 residues. Germline CDR1 is GTSNPN and CDR2 is SVGIG (reference sequence). Trimming removed 0 bases from V and 9 bases from J, with 12 bases in between. CDR3 coding DNA: TGTGCCTGGAGTGTTAGGAGGGATAGTGAGCAGTTCTTC. Its protein is CAWSVRRDSEQFF.

This chain links TRBV5-4 with TRBJ2-7, with D hard to call. Germline V gene sequence: CDR1 SGHNT, CDR2 YYREEE (reference sequence). V lost 0 bases and J lost 3, with 4 bases in between. The CDR3 consists of 12 residues. The chain's CDR3 is CASSLGIYEQYF. CDR3 coding DNA: TGTGCCAGCAGCTTGGGAATCTACGAGCAGTACTTC.

The chain carries TRBV6-1 and TRBJ2-1; TRBD2 matches at 11 bases. Germline CDR1 is MNHNS and CDR2 is SASEGT. The CDR3 sequence is 14 residues long. Trimming at V came to 8 bases and at J to 4 bases, leaving 4 bases not matched to a gene. The CDR3 loop reads CASLAGGSYNEQFF. CDR3 coding DNA: TGTGCCAGCCTAGCGGGGGGCTCTTACAATGAGCAGTTCTTC.

This chain connects TRBV5-1 to TRBJ2-2; D gene unclear. V was clipped by 4 bases and J by 3 bases, with 10 bases between them. Germline-derived CDR1 and CDR2 are SGHRS and YFSETQ. The CDR3 has 14 residues. The chain's CDR3 is CASSLDSYTGELFF. The CDR3 coding sequence is TGCGCCAGCAGCCTCGACTCGTACACCGGGGAGCTGTTTTTT.

V and J are TRBV7-2 and TRBJ1-1; D is possibly TRBD1 (5 bases). The ends were cut back, 1 base at V and 4 bases at J, with 13 bases in the middle. The CDR3 totals 15 residues. Germline V lookup: CDR1 SGHTA, CDR2 FQGNSA. The DNA for the CDR3 is TGTGCCAGCAGCTTAGGCGGGGGAATGGGCACTGAAGCTTTCTTT. It translates to CASSLGGGMGTEAFF.

The chain carries TRBV21-1 and TRBJ1-1. TRBV21-1 represents a pseudogene. This CDR3 has 13 residues. CDR3 sequence: CPEDVRAPGEAFF. CDR3 nucleotides: TGTCCCGAAGATGTTAGGGCCCCGGGTGAAGCTTTCTTT.

This clone appeared a single time. The chain joins TRBV6-5 to TRBJ1-2; 11 bases are a match to TRBD1. Germline CDR1 is MNHEY and CDR2 is SVGAGI. V gave up 7 bases and J gave up 4 bases; unmatched junction bases: 5. CDR3 size: 14 residues. CDR3 nucleotide sequence: TGTGCCAGCACGTTTGGGACAGGGGGCTATGGCTACACCTTC. It codes for CASTFGTGGYGYTF.

This rearrangement joins TRBV4-2 to TRBJ1-3, with TRBD1 identical over 7 bases. This CDR3 has 15 amino acids. The trim removed 4 bases at V and 0 bases at J, leaving 3 bases unmatched. Per germline, CDR1 LGHNA and CDR2 YNFKEQ. CDR3 sequence reads: CASSRGTDSGNTIYF. Here the CDR3 DNA reads TGTGCCAGCAGCCGTGGGACAGACTCTGGAAACACCATATATTTT.